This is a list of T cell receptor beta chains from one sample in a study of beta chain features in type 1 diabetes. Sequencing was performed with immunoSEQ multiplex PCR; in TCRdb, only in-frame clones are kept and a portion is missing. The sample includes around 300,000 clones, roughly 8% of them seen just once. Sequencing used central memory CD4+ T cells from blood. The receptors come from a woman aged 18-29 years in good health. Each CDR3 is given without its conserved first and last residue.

CDR3 protein: ASSRWTGDTEAF; V gene: TRBV7-2
CDR3 protein: ASSDDRDADTQY; V gene: TRBV2
CDR3 protein: ASSPRAGGPRNEQF; V gene: TRBV5-4
CDR3 protein: AWSAGFGAQH; V gene: TRBV30
CDR3 protein: ASSLTAGENTEAF; V gene: TRBV7-3
CDR3 protein: SVVGLAKNIQY; V gene: TRBV29-1
CDR3 protein: ASRRERSGSQPQH; V gene: TRBV2
CDR3 protein: ASSESPEAPQH; V gene: TRBV6-4
CDR3 protein: ASSSTGGVGYGYT; V gene: TRBV7-3
CDR3 protein: ASSTGGPDTQY; V gene: TRBV7-2